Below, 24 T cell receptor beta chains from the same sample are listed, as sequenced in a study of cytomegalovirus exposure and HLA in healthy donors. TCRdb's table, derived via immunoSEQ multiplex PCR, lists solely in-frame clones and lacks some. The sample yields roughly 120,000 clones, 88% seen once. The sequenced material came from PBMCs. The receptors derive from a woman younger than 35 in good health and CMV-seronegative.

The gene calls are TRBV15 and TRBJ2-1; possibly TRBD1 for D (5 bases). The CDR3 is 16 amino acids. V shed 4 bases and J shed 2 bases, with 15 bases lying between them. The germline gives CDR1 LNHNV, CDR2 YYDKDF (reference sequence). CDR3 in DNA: TGTGCCACCAGCAAGGGGTCTCACACAACCTACAATGAGCAGTTCTTC. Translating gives CATSKGSHTTYNEQFF.

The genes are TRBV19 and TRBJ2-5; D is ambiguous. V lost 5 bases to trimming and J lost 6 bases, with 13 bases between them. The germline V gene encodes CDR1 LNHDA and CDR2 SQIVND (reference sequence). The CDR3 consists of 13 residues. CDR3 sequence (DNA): TGTGCCAGTAGTCCGACTGGTCTGCAGACCCAGTACTTC. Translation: CASSPTGLQTQYF.

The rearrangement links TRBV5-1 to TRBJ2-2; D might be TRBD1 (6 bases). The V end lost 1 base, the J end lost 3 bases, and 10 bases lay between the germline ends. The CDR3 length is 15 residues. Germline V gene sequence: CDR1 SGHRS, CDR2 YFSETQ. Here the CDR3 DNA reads TGCGCCAGCAGCTTGTGGGGGCCCGACACCGGGGAGCTGTTTTTT. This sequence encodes CASSLWGPDTGELFF.

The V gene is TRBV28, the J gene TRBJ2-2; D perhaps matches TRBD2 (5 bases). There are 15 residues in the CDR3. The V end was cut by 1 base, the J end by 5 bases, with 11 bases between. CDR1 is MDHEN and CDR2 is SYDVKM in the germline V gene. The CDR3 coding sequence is TGTGCCAGCAGTTTATTGGACTCCCAAACCGGGGAGCTGTTTTTT. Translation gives CASSLLDSQTGELFF.

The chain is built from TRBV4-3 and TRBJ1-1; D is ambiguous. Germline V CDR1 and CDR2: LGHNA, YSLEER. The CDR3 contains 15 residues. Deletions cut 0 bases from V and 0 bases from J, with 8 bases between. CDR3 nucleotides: TGCGCCAGCAGCCAAGATGGGGAGATGAACACTGAAGCTTTCTTT. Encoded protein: CASSQDGEMNTEAFF.

Here the CDR3 DNA reads TGTGCCAGCAGCTTAATAACGCGGCAGTCGGGAGGTAAAGCTTTCTTT. Its protein product is CASSLITRQSGGKAFF. The gene calls are TRBV7-8 and TRBJ1-1; the D is unclear. Germline-derived CDR1 and CDR2 are SGHVS and FQNEAQ. CDR3 size: 16 residues. V was pared by 2 bases and J by 9 bases, with 22 bases between.

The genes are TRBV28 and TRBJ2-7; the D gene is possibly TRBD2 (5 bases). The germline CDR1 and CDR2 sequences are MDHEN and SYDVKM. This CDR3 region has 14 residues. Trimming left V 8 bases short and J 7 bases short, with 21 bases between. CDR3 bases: TGTGCCAGCCTCTCCTTTGGGAGTCGCGAGGAGCAGTACTTC. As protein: CASLSFGSREEQYF.

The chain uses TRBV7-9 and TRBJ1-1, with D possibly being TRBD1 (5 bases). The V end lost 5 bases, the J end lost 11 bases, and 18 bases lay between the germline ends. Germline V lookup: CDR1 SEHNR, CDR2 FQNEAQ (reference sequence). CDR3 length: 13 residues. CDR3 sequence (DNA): TGTGCCAGCAGCCTGGGACGGAGGGCCGCCGCTTTCTTT. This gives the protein CASSLGRRAAAFF.

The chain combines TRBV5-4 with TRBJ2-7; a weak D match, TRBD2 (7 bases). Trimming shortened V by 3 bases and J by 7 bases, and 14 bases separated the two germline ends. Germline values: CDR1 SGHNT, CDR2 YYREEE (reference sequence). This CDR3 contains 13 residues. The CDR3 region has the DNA TGTGCCAGCAGCTATCTGGGGGGGCTAGAGCAGTACTTC. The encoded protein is CASSYLGGLEQYF.

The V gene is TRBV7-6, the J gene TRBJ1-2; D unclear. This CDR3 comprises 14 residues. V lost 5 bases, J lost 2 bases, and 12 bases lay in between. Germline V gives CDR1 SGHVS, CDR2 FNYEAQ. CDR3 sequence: CASSPRVANYGYTF. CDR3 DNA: TGTGCCAGCAGCCCCCGTGTGGCAAACTATGGCTACACCTTC.

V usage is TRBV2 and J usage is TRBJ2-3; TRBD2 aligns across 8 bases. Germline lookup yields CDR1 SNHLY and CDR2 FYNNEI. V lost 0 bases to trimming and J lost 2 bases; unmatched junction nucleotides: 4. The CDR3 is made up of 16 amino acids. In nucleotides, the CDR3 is TGTGCCAGCAGTGAAGCTCTAGCGGGTCTCACAGATACGCAGTATTTT. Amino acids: CASSEALAGLTDTQYF.

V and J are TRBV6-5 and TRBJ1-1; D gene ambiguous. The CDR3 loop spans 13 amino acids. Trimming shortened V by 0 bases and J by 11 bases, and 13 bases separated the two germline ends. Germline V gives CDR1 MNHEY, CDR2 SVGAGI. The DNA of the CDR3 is TGTGCCAGCAGTTACTCGATTAATCTAGAGGCTTTCTTT. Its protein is CASSYSINLEAFF.

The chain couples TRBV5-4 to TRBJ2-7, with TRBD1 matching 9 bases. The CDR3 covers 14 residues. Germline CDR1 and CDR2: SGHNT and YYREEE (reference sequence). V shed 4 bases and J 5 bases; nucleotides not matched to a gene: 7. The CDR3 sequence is CASSHSGTGNEQYF. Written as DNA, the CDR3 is TGTGCCAGCAGCCACTCCGGGACAGGGAACGAGCAGTACTTC.

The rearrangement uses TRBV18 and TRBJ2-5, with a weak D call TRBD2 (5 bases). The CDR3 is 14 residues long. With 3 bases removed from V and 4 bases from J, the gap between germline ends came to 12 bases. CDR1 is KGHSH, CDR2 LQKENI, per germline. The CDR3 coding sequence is TGTGCCAGCTCACCCCGGAGGTTAGGAGAGACCCAGTACTTC. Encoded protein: CASSPRRLGETQYF.

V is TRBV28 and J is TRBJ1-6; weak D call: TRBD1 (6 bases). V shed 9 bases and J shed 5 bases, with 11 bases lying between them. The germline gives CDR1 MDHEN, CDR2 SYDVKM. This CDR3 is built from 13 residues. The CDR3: CASSGQNNSPLHF. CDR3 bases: TGTGCCAGTTCTGGACAGAATAATTCACCCCTCCACTTT.

CDR3 amino acids: CSVDTSGSIYEQFF. The CDR3 bases are TGCAGCGTTGATACTAGCGGGAGTATCTATGAGCAGTTCTTC. The gene calls are TRBV29-1 and TRBJ2-1; 11 bases fit TRBD2. The CDR3 runs 14 residues. CDR1 is SQVTM, CDR2 ANQGSEA, per germline. The V gene end was trimmed by 3 bases and the J gene end by 8 bases; junction bases not matched to a gene: 6.

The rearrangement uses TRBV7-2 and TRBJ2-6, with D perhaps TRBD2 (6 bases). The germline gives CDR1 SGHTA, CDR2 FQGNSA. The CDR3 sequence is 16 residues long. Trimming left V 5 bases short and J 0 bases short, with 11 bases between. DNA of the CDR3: TGTGCCAGCAGCCGCTCGGGGGTCTCTGGGGCCAACGTCCTGACTTTC. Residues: CASSRSGVSGANVLTF.

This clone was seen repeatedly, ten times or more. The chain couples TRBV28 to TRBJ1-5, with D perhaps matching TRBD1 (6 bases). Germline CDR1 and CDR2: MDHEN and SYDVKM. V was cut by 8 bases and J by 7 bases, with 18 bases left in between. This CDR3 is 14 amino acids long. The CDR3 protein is CASREAGDVQPQHF. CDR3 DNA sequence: TGTGCCAGCCGTGAGGCAGGGGATGTACAGCCCCAGCATTTT.

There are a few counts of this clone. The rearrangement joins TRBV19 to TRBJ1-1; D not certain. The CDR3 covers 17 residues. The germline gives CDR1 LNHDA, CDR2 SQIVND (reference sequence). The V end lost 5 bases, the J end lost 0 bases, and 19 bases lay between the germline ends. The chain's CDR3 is CASSETGIPGMNTEAFF. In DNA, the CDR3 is TGTGCCAGTAGTGAGACGGGGATCCCCGGCATGAACACTGAAGCTTTCTTT.

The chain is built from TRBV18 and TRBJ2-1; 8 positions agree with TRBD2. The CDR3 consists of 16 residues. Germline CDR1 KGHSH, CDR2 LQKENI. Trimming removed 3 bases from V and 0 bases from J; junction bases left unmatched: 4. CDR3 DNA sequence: TGTGCCAGCTCACCGCTAGCGGGTGTCTCCTACAATGAGCAGTTCTTC. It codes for CASSPLAGVSYNEQFF.

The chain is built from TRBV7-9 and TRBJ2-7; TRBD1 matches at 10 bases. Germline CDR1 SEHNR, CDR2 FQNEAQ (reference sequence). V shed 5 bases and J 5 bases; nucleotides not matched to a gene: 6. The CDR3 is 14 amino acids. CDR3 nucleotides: TGTGCCAGCAGCAAGGGACAGGGGAACGACGAGCAGTACTTC. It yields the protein CASSKGQGNDEQYF.

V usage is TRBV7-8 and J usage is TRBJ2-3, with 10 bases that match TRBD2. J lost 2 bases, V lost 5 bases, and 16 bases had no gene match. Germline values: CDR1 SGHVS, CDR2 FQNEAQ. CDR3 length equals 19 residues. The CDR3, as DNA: TGTGCCAGCAGCGCGGGGGGGGTCGGGACTAGCGATCCCACAGATACGCAGTATTTT. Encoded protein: CASSAGGVGTSDPTDTQYF.

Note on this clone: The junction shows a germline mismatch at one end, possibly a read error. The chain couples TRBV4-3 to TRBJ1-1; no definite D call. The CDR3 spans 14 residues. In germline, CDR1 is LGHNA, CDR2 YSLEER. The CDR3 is CASRQGSMNTEAFF. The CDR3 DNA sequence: TGCGCCAGCAGACAAGGGAGCATGAACACTGAAGCTTTCTTT.

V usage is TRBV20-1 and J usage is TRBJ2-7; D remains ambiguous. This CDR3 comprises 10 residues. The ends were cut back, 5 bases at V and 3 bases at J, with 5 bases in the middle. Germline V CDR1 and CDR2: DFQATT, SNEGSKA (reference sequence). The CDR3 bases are TGCAGTGCTCGCGGCTACGAGCAGTACTTC. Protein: CSARGYEQYF.